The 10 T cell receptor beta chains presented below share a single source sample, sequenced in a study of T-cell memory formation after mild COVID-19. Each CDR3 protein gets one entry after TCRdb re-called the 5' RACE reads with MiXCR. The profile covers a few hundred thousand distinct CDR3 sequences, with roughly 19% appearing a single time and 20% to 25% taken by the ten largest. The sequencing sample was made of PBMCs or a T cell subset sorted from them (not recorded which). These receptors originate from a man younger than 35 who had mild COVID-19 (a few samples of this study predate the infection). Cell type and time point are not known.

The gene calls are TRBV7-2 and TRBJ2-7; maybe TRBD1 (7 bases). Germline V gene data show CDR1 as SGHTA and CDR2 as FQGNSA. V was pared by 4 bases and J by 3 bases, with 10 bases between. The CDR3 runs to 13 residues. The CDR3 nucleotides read TGTGCCAGCAGCTCAGGGGGGCTCTACGAGCAGTACTTC. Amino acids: CASSSGGLYEQYF.

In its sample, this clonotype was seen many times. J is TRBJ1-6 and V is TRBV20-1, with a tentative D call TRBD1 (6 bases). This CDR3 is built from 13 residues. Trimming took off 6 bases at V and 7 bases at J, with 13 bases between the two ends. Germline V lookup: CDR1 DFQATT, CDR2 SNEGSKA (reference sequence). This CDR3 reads CSAKQGSNSPLHF. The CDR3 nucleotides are TGCAGTGCGAAACAGGGAAGCAATTCACCCCTCCACTTT.

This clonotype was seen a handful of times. CDR3 bases: TGTGCCACCCAGGGGTATGAAAAACTGTTTTTT. It encodes CATQGYEKLFF. The chain combines TRBV2 with TRBJ1-4; possible D gene TRBD1, 6 bases. The germline V gene encodes CDR1 SNHLY and CDR2 FYNNEI. Trimming removed 10 bases from V and 6 bases from J, with 9 bases in between. This CDR3 is built from 11 residues.

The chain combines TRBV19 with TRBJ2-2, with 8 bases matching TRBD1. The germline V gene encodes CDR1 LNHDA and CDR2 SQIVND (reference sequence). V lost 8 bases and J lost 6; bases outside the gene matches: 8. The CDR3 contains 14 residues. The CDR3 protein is CASGLGRGPGELFF. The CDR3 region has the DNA TGTGCCAGTGGGCTGGGCAGGGGGCCCGGGGAGCTGTTTTTT.

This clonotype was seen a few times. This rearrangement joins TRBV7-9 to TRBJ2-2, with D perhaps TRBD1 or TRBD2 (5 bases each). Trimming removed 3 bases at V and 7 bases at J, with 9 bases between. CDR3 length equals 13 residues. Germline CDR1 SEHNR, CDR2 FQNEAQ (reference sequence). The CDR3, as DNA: TGTGCCAGCAGCTTCTGGGGGAACGGGGAGCTGTTTTTT. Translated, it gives CASSFWGNGELFF.

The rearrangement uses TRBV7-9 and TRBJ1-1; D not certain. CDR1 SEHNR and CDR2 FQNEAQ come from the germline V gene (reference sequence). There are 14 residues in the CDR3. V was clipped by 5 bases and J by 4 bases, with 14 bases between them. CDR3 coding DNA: TGTGCCAGCAGCCCCATCAACCCCACCACTGAAGCTTTCTTT. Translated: CASSPINPTTEAFF. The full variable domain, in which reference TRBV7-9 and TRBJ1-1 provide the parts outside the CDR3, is DTGVSQNPRHKITKRGQNVTFRCDPISEHNRLYWYRQTLGQGPEFLTYFQNEAQLEKSRLLSDRFSAERPKGSFSTLEIQRTEQGDSAMYLCASSPINPTTEAFFGQGTRLTVV.

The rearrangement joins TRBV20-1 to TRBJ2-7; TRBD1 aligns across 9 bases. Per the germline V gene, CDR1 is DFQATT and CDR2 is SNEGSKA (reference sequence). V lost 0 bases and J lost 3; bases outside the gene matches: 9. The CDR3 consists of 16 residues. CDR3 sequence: CSAREHLGQGYYEQYF. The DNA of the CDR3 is TGCAGTGCTAGAGAGCATTTAGGACAGGGGTACTACGAGCAGTACTTC.

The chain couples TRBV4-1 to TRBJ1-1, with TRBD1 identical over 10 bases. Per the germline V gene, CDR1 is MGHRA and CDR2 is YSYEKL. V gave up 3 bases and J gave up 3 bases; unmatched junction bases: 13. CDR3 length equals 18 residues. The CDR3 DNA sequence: TGCGCCAGCAGCCACCTGACAGGGGGCTCTGGGGTCGACACTGAAGCTTTCTTT. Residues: CASSHLTGGSGVDTEAFF.

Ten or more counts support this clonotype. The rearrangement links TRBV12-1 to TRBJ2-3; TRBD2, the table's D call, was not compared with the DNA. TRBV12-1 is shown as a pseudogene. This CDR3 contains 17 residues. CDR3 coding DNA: TGTGCCAGCAGCACCACGATTAGCGGGTCCCTTGGGGATACGCAGTATTTT. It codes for CASSTTISGSLGDTQYF.

The CDR3 reads CASSYIGTGGYNSPLHF. The CDR3, as DNA: TGTGCCAGCAGTTACATTGGTACAGGGGGCTATAATTCACCCCTCCACTTT. The chain employs TRBV28 and TRBJ1-6, with TRBD1 matching 8 bases. Germline lookup yields CDR1 MDHEN and CDR2 SYDVKM. Trimming cost V 4 bases and J 3 bases; bases outside gene matches: 8. This CDR3 spans 17 amino acids.